This T cell receptor beta chain was found in a study of vaccination effects on CD4 cells after COVID-19. At the level of the study: Each person got two doses of an mRNA SARS-CoV-2 vaccine, BNT162b2 or mRNA-1273. Study-wide results and caveats: In the late period after vaccination, infection- and vaccine-induced clones contracted markedly.

Comment on this clone: The antigen is unknown.

Within the ViraFEST assay, antigen-specific CD4+ T cells underwent expansion with viral peptide pools prior to sequencing. Investigators separated out CD4+ T cells once 9 to 11 days of culture had passed. The vaccine recipients had no prior SARS-CoV-2 infection, with negative nucleocapsid antibodies. Each well held two million PBMC cultured with around 9.4 ug/ml peptides and 7.5 to 10 IU/ml IL-2. Produced via immunoSEQ multiplex PCR; TCRdb's table is partial and in-frame only. The table shows tens of thousands of clones, with over 60% occurring only once. The ends were cut back, 2 bases at V and 3 bases at J, with 8 bases in the middle. This CDR3 has 13 amino acids. CDR1 GTSNPN and CDR2 SVGIG come from the germline V gene (reference sequence).

This TCR was sampled from a human donor who received a COVID-19 vaccine. The chain uses TRBV30 and TRBJ1-5; the D gene is possibly TRBD1 (5 bases). The starting material was CD4+ T cells from PBMCs cultured with HCoV-NL63 spike peptides, obtained before COVID-19 vaccination. CDR3 sequence reads: CAWSPGTNQPQHF. CDR3 bases: TGTGCCTGGAGTCCAGGGACCAATCAGCCCCAGCATTTT.